Below, 14 T cell receptor beta chains from the same sample are listed, as sequenced in a study of Tregs in tolerant kidney transplant recipients. Libraries were prepared by immunoSEQ multiplex PCR; TCRdb keeps only in-frame clonotypes and omits some of them. This sample has around 16,000 clones; approximately 94% occur once, and the top ten carry approximately 13%. The sample consisted of CD8+ T cells from blood. These receptors were obtained from a human donor in good health.

CDR3 residues: CASSYYPRASTDTQYF. CDR3 nucleotide sequence: TGTGCCAGCAGTTACTACCCCAGGGCTAGCACAGATACGCAGTATTTT. The gene calls are TRBV6-5 and TRBJ2-3, with a tentative D call TRBD1 (5 bases). This CDR3 spans 16 amino acids. Germline CDR1 and CDR2: MNHEY and SVGAGI. V was clipped by 1 base and J by 0 bases, with 11 bases between them.

This chain connects TRBV7-9 to TRBJ2-1, with 9 bases fitting TRBD1. The V gene's germline CDR1 is SEHNR and CDR2 FQNEAQ (reference sequence). Losses at the gene ends were 0 bases for V and 7 bases for J; bases not matched to a gene: 7. The CDR3 sequence is 16 residues long. CDR3 nucleotide sequence: TGTGCCAGCAGCTTAGCGGGACAGGGAACGGTGAATGAGCAGTTCTTC. It is translated as CASSLAGQGTVNEQFF.

The chain links TRBV5-8 to TRBJ2-5, with D uncertain. V lost 1 base and J lost 1, with 8 bases in between. The V gene's germline CDR1 is SGHTS and CDR2 YDEGEE. The CDR3 has 14 residues. DNA of the CDR3: TGTGCCAGCAGCTTGTTGCAGCCCCAAGAGACCCAGTACTTC. It specifies CASSLLQPQETQYF.

This clone was seen just once. The chain has TRBV30 and TRBJ1-5; D might be TRBD1 (6 bases). Trimming took off 2 bases at V and 7 bases at J, with 15 bases between the two ends. Germline V gene data show CDR1 as GTSNPN and CDR2 as SVGIG (reference sequence). CDR3 length: 14 amino acids. CDR3: CAWSSQGFVQPQHF. The CDR3 nucleotides are TGTGCCTGGAGTTCACAGGGTTTTGTCCAGCCCCAGCATTTT.

V is TRBV15 and J is TRBJ2-1, with D possibly called TRBD1 or TRBD2 (6 bases each). The length of the CDR3 is 14 residues. Trimming shortened V by 3 bases and J by 4 bases, and 10 bases separated the two germline ends. In germline, CDR1 is LNHNV, CDR2 YYDKDF (reference sequence). In nucleotides, the CDR3 is TGTGCCACCAGCAGGGGCGGGACATACAATGAGCAGTTCTTC. As protein: CATSRGGTYNEQFF.

V gene TRBV7-9 combines with J gene TRBJ1-1; D gene ambiguous. V dropped 0 bases and J dropped 6 bases, with 11 bases sitting between them. The CDR3 contains 14 residues. CDR1 SEHNR and CDR2 FQNEAQ come from the germline V gene (reference sequence). This chain's CDR3 is CASSLAVGLAEAFF. In nucleotides, the CDR3 is TGTGCCAGCAGCTTAGCTGTTGGCTTGGCTGAAGCTTTCTTT.

The V gene is TRBV2, the J gene TRBJ1-5; D is ambiguous. The CDR3 has 13 amino acids. Trimming removed 8 bases at V and 1 base at J, with 9 bases between. The V gene's germline CDR1 is SNHLY and CDR2 FYNNEI. CDR3 coding DNA: TGTGCCAGCGCCCTGGCCAGCAATCAGCCCCAGCATTTT. Amino acid sequence: CASALASNQPQHF.

CDR3 coding DNA: TGTGCCAGCAGCTTCAGCGGGAGGGGTACCGGGGAGCTGTTTTTT. It translates to CASSFSGRGTGELFF. The genes are TRBV7-6 and TRBJ2-2; 10 bases are a match to TRBD2. The J segment lost 5 bases and the V segment lost 3 bases, leaving 3 bases of the junction unmatched. The length of the CDR3 is 15 residues. From germline, CDR1 is SGHVS and CDR2 FNYEAQ.

The V and J genes are TRBV7-9 and TRBJ1-2; maybe TRBD1 (6 bases). Germline CDR1 SEHNR, CDR2 FQNEAQ (reference sequence). The CDR3 has 16 amino acids. Trimming took off 3 bases at V and 3 bases at J, with 17 bases between the two ends. DNA of the CDR3: TGTGCCAGCAGCTTTGCAAACGTTGGGGGCGACTATGGCTACACCTTC. Translation: CASSFANVGGDYGYTF.

The chain uses TRBV18 and TRBJ2-6, with TRBD1 matching 9 bases. Germline V CDR1 and CDR2: KGHSH, LQKENI. V dropped 3 bases and J dropped 4; count of bases not matched to a gene: 13. This CDR3 comprises 19 residues. The CDR3 spells CASSPSGTGLSMGANVLTF. The CDR3 DNA reads TGTGCCAGCTCACCTTCCGGGACAGGGCTCTCTATGGGGGCCAACGTCCTGACTTTC. Together with reference TRBV18 and TRBJ2-6, the CDR3 gives the full variable domain: NAGVMQNPRHLVRRRGQEARLRCSPMKGHSHVYWYRQLPEEGLKFMVYLQKENIIDESGMPKERFSAEFPKEGPSILRIQQVVRGDSAAYFCASSPSGTGLSMGANVLTFGAGSRLTVL.

The rearrangement links TRBV11-2 to TRBJ2-5; TRBD2 is a possible D gene (5 bases). This CDR3 region has 14 residues. V shed 3 bases and J shed 2 bases, with 10 bases lying between them. Germline V gene sequence: CDR1 SGHAT, CDR2 FQNNGV. The CDR3 reads CASSLVGSQETQYF. Here the CDR3 DNA reads TGTGCCAGCAGCTTGGTAGGGAGTCAAGAGACCCAGTACTTC.

The chain couples TRBV4-2 to TRBJ2-3; D gene unclear. V was pared by 4 bases and J by 1 base, with 12 bases between. In germline, CDR1 is LGHNA, CDR2 YNFKEQ. The CDR3 runs to 15 residues. CDR3 nucleotide sequence: TGTGCCAGCAGCCCGCCGTTTATAGGCACAGATACGCAGTATTTT. It translates to CASSPPFIGTDTQYF.

This chain links TRBV4-1 with TRBJ1-2; 11 positions match TRBD1. Losses at the gene ends were 6 bases for V and 4 bases for J; bases not matched to a gene: 7. CDR1 is MGHRA, CDR2 YSYEKL, per germline. The length of the CDR3 is 15 residues. This chain's CDR3 is CASRWTGGSSYGYTF. In nucleotides, the CDR3 is TGCGCCAGCAGGTGGACAGGGGGCAGTTCCTATGGCTACACCTTC.

The chain joins TRBV7-9 to TRBJ2-7; weak D call: TRBD1 (5 bases). This CDR3 is built from 14 residues. Looked up from germline, CDR1 is SEHNR and CDR2 is FQNEAQ (reference sequence). V was trimmed by 5 bases and J by 4 bases, leaving 15 bases between them. The CDR3 sequence: CASSTPAAGYEQYF. DNA for the CDR3: TGTGCCAGCAGCACCCCTGCGGCAGGGTACGAGCAGTACTTC.